The 6 T cell receptor beta chains below all came from one sample that was sequenced in a study of T cell responses to AZD1222 COVID-19 vaccine. TCRdb keeps only in-frame clones here, not all; method: immunoSEQ multiplex PCR. The sample has more than 85,000 clones, about 87% seen once. The material was peripheral blood, obtained on day 0 of AZD1222 vaccination. Receptors originate from an adult in good health.

The chain has TRBV5-6 and TRBJ1-3; D may be TRBD1 (5 bases). CDR3 length equals 18 residues. The V end was cut by 2 bases, the J end by 0 bases, with 18 bases between. Germline V gene sequence: CDR1 SGHDT, CDR2 YYEEEE. CDR3 DNA sequence: TGTGCCAGCAGCTTCCTCGCTCGTAGGACAACCTCTGGAAACACCATATATTTT. This sequence encodes CASSFLARRTTSGNTIYF. The full variable domain, its missing parts supplied by reference TRBV5-6 and TRBJ1-3, is DAGVTQSPTHLIKTRGQQVTLRCSPKSGHDTVSWYQQALGQGPQFIFQYYEEEERQRGNFPDRFSGHQFPNYSSELNVNALLLGDSALYLCASSFLARRTTSGNTIYFGEGSWLTVV.

There are a few counts of this clone. The chain couples TRBV27 to TRBJ2-6, with TRBD1 matching 10 bases. CDR1 is MNHEY and CDR2 is SMNVEV in the germline V gene (reference sequence). This CDR3 region has 18 residues. The V segment lost 3 bases and the J segment 1 base; nucleotides outside the gene matches: 6. Here the CDR3 reads CASSFKGQGVSGANVLTF. Written as DNA, the CDR3 is TGTGCCAGCAGTTTTAAAGGACAGGGGGTATCTGGGGCCAACGTCCTGACTTTC.

This chain connects TRBV4-2 to TRBJ1-2; TRBD1 is a possible D gene (6 bases). CDR3 length: 16 amino acids. Per the germline V gene, CDR1 is LGHNA and CDR2 is YNFKEQ. Trimming cost V 0 bases and J 10 bases, with 21 bases left between them. Here the CDR3 DNA reads TGTGCCAGCAGCCAAGATGGGACGGACAGAGGCCATGACTACACCTTC. Translating it yields CASSQDGTDRGHDYTF.

The J gene is TRBJ1-3, the V gene TRBV5-8; no clear D. Germline lookup yields CDR1 SGHTS and CDR2 YDEGEE. The CDR3 totals 14 residues. The V end was cut by 0 bases, the J end by 8 bases, with 12 bases between. CDR3 sequence (DNA): TGTGCCAGCAGCTTGGGGGAAGTAGAGGACACCATATATTTT. It is translated as CASSLGEVEDTIYF. The whole variable domain, remainder taken from reference TRBV5-8 and TRBJ1-3, is EAGVTQSPTHLIKTRGQQATLRCSPISGHTSVYWYQQALGLGLQFLLWYDEGEERNRGNFPPRFSGRQFPNYSSELNVNALELEDSALYLCASSLGEVEDTIYFGEGSWLTVV.

The J gene is TRBJ2-1, the V gene TRBV5-1; possibly TRBD1 for D (6 bases). From germline, CDR1 is SGHRS and CDR2 YFSETQ. With 0 bases removed from V and 8 bases from J, the gap between germline ends came to 15 bases. This CDR3 spans 15 amino acids. The CDR3 here is CASSLGQVLGDEQFF. CDR3 DNA sequence: TGCGCCAGCAGCTTGGGACAGGTGCTAGGGGATGAGCAGTTCTTC.

CDR3 loop: CASSPRGEESPLHF. The DNA for the CDR3 is TGTGCCAGCAGCCCCCGGGGCGAGGAATCACCCCTCCACTTT. V usage is TRBV9 and J usage is TRBJ1-6, with D possibly TRBD1 on 5 matching bases. The V end was cut by 4 bases, the J end by 10 bases, with 15 bases between. The CDR3 loop spans 14 amino acids. Germline-derived CDR1 and CDR2 are SGDLS and YYNGEE.